A single sample gave rise to the 9 T cell receptor beta chains below, sequenced in a study of low-dose radiotherapy and immunotherapy resistance in tumors. Priming of first-strand cDNA relied on TRAV- and TRBV-specific primers (covering alpha and beta chains). The authors ran around 20 PCR cycles to amplify TCRs with a constant-region primer and V-primer adapter. One entry per CDR3 protein results from TCRdb running MiXCR on the reads. Here the sample spans about 20,000 distinct CDR3 sequences, 74% being singletons. The receptors were gathered from a human donor with advanced metastatic prostate, ovarian, gallbladder or colorectal cancer (not recorded which). This table probably holds off-target reads from a library built for another chain.

The gene calls are TRBV10-3 and TRBJ1-1; 10 nucleotides agree with TRBD1. J gave up 2 bases and V 10 bases, and 4 bases lay outside the gene matches. Germline CDR1 reads ENHRY; CDR2 reads SYGVKD. CDR3 length: 13 residues. DNA for the CDR3: TGTGCCACCAGACAGGGGGCAAACACTGAAGCTTTCTTT. Encoded protein: CATRQGANTEAFF.

This clonotype was counted a few times. The V call is TRBV2, the J call TRBJ2-2; no definite D call. Per the germline V gene, CDR1 is SNHLY and CDR2 is FYNNEI. V gave up 6 bases and J gave up 4 bases, with 6 bases separating them. The CDR3 contains 12 residues. CDR3 sequence (DNA): TGTGCCAGCAGAACTGCCACCGGGGAGCTGTTTTTT. It translates to CASRTATGELFF.

This clonotype appeared a few times. V gene TRBV28 combines with J gene TRBJ1-5; 7 positions match TRBD1. Germline lookup yields CDR1 MDHEN and CDR2 SYDVKM. The V segment lost 2 bases and the J segment 3 bases; nucleotides outside the gene matches: 1. The CDR3 contains 14 residues. The CDR3 DNA sequence: TGTGCCAGCAGTTTAGGGACAGACAATCAGCCCCAGCATTTT. It is translated as CASSLGTDNQPQHF. Full variable domain (remainder filled in from reference TRBV28 and TRBJ1-5): DVKVTQSSRYLVKRTGEKVFLECVQDMDHENMFWYRQDPGLGLRLIYFSYDVKMKEKGDIPEGYSVSREKKERFSLILESASTNQTSMYLCASSLGTDNQPQHFGDGTRLSIL.

V is TRBV11-3 and J is TRBJ2-1, with D possibly matching TRBD2 (5 bases). Germline-derived CDR1 and CDR2 are SGHNT and YENEEA. The CDR3 spans 13 residues. Between the trimmed V and J ends, which lost 1 base and 7 bases, there was a span of 8 bases. The CDR3 loop reads CASSLGRVNEQFF. DNA for the CDR3: TGTGCCAGCAGCTTAGGGCGGGTAAATGAGCAGTTCTTC.

V usage is TRBV28 and J usage is TRBJ1-6; D perhaps matches TRBD1 (6 bases). CDR3 length equals 15 residues. With 6 bases removed from V and 8 bases from J, the gap between germline ends came to 17 bases. Germline loops: CDR1 MDHEN, CDR2 SYDVKM. DNA of the CDR3: TGTGCCAGCAGGTACCAGGTGGGGGGGCATTCACCCCTCCACTTT. It codes for CASRYQVGGHSPLHF.

This clonotype occurred a few times. This chain links TRBV12-3 or TRBV12-4 with TRBJ1-1; 9 nucleotides agree with TRBD1. Trimming at V came to 3 bases and at J to 5 bases, leaving 4 bases not matched to a gene. The CDR3 runs to 14 residues. DNA of the CDR3: TGTGCCAGCAGTTTCGGACAGGGGCATACTGAAGCTTTCTTT. Translation: CASSFGQGHTEAFF.

The gene calls are TRBV12-3 or TRBV12-4 and TRBJ1-1; 7 positions agree with TRBD1. With V trimmed by 3 bases and J by 11 bases, 12 bases remained unmatched. CDR3 length: 14 amino acids. The DNA for the CDR3 is TGTGCCAGCAGTTTCCCTACAGGGGAAGGGGAGGCTTTCTTT. It yields the protein CASSFPTGEGEAFF.

The chain combines TRBV28 with TRBJ2-7; no firm D call. The V and J ends lost 3 bases and 3 bases respectively, with 6 bases between them. The CDR3 covers 12 residues. In germline, CDR1 is MDHEN, CDR2 SYDVKM. The CDR3 reads CASSLSLYEQYF. CDR3 in DNA: TGTGCCAGCAGTTTGTCCCTCTACGAGCAGTACTTC.

The chain recombines TRBV21-1 with TRBJ2-7; no DNA check was done on the table's D call, TRBD1. TRBV21-1 corresponds to a pseudogene. The CDR3 is made up of 13 amino acids. The CDR3, as DNA: TGTGCCAACCCCCGCGGTTCATTGCAAGGGCAGTACTTC. This translates into CANPRGSLQGQYF.